These 5 T cell receptor beta chains were sequenced from one sample in a study of shared clonotypes between healthy human individuals. Some clones are missing from TCRdb's copy, which holds only in-frame ones; the method was immunoSEQ multiplex PCR. The sample yields more than 2,000,000 clones, 90% to 95% seen once. Source material: naive CD4+ T cells sorted from blood. Subset in this sample: CD45RA+ positively selected. The receptor set was obtained from a man younger than 35 in good health.

The V gene is TRBV7-3, the J gene TRBJ2-5; D remains unclear. The CDR3 has 14 amino acids. Germline V gives CDR1 SGHTA, CDR2 FQGTGA. The ends were cut back, 4 bases at V and 5 bases at J, with 14 bases in the middle. The CDR3 reads CASSSGLAQETQYF. Written as DNA, the CDR3 is TGTGCCAGCAGCTCGGGCTTAGCCCAGGAGACCCAGTACTTC.

This clone was counted a single time. The V and J genes are TRBV6-1 and TRBJ1-5, with 8 nucleotides matching TRBD1. Trimming cost V 10 bases and J 4 bases; bases outside gene matches: 6. Germline values: CDR1 MNHNS, CDR2 SASEGT. This CDR3 is built from 13 residues. The CDR3 is CAMAQGENQPQHF. The CDR3 DNA follows: TGTGCCATGGCACAGGGGGAGAATCAGCCCCAGCATTTT.

This chain joins TRBV5-1 and TRBJ1-1; D is undetermined. CDR3 length: 17 amino acids. Trimming left V 3 bases short and J 1 base short, with 19 bases between. Germline CDR1 SGHRS, CDR2 YFSETQ. The DNA for the CDR3 is TGCGCCAGCAGCTCCTCGCCCCGAGGGAGTGGGAACACTGAAGCTTTCTTT. Protein: CASSSSPRGSGNTEAFF.

The chain uses TRBV7-2 and TRBJ1-6; TRBD1 aligns across 10 bases. There are 17 residues in the CDR3. The V gene end was trimmed by 1 base and the J gene end by 10 bases; junction bases not matched to a gene: 10. The germline CDR1 and CDR2 sequences are SGHTA and FQGNSA. The CDR3 loop is CASSLEGRTGGRSPLHF. The CDR3, as DNA: TGTGCCAGCAGCTTAGAAGGCCGGACAGGGGGGAGATCACCCCTCCACTTT.

The chain has TRBV6-1 and TRBJ2-1; D is ambiguous. The CDR3 contains 12 residues. Germline loops: CDR1 MNHNS, CDR2 SASEGT. Deletions cut 0 bases from V and 14 bases from J, with 11 bases between. The CDR3 sequence is CASSEAQNQKFF. CDR3 DNA: TGTGCCAGCAGTGAAGCCCAGAATCAAAAGTTCTTC.